This TCR beta chain came from a study of blood T cell repertoires in COVID-19 (TCRdb year 2020). Broadly, across the study: The collaborator samples originated in the United States, Italy and Spain and spanned the acute and convalescent phases of COVID-19. The prospective study material was composed of cDNA or gDNA derived from T cells, B-cell-depleted T cells, or PBMCs. The dataset comprised deeply sampled blood TCRbeta repertoires from subjects exposed to, actively infected with, or recovered from COVID-19. The repertoires were released in a freely available public database meant as a resource for research on the immune response to SARS-CoV-2. The samples were drawn from the first 160 participants of the ongoing ImmuneRACE study and from roughly 1,300 subjects provided by 6 global collaborators. Nearly every sample came with metadata listing a de-identified subject ID, COVID-19 status, age in years and sex. Where HLA class I and class II types were available, the types were taken from metadata supplied by the sample provider, not from assay-based typing. Broad study findings and their caveats: The amount of clinical and demographic metadata varied by source and participant and was provided uncurated.

A remark on this clone: Its antigen is not yet known. The sample holds no much larger clone one base away, and base qualities are not on file.

The CDR3 holds 16 amino acids from the cysteine to the phenylalanine. Just the 48-base CDR3 DNA is kept, in frame starting at base 1. In the germline V gene, CDR1 corresponds to SNHLY and CDR2 to FYNNEI. Unmatched junction bases come to 3, with V trimmed by 1 base and J by 1 base. In Seattle, one collaborating source enrolled patients while the infection was active and tracked those patients longitudinally over the course of disease. The collaborating institutions used their own protocols to collect whole blood in K2EDTA tubes. For TCRbeta analysis, collaborators shipped samples in one of three forms: frozen whole blood, isolated PBMCs, or DNA extracted from either of those sample types. TCRbeta CDR3 regions were amplified from genomic DNA using the immunoSEQ Assay, a bias-controlled multiplex PCR. For the original study's pipeline: Nucleated cell counts per sample were estimated from amplification of reference gene primers within the assay. To quantify the absolute abundance of each unique TCRbeta CDR3 rearrangement, sequence reads were collapsed and filtered. For each sample, productive Simpson clonality was calculated by taking the square root of Simpson's diversity index across productive rearrangements. The source is immuneACCESS, and TCRdb retained only in-frame sequences with V and J called. Part of the clones is not carried over; for the studies checked, unresolved V genes explain less than half of this, and the remainder is unexplained. That table supplies the V and J calls and clone size; D and trimming were determined from the DNA. For this sample there are 85,000 to 120,000 clones; around 90% appear just once. The ten largest clones capture approximately 5.6% of the sample.

The origin of this receptor is a woman aged 45-60 years with COVID-19, enrolled during active disease. Recombination joined TRBV2 with TRBJ2-5, with 10 central nucleotides matching TRBD2. Sequencing was carried out using peripheral blood. The nucleotide sequence reads TGTGCCAGCAGTGAAGGTAGCGGGGGGACCCAAGAGACCCAGTACTTC. The resulting protein is CASSEGSGGTQETQYF.